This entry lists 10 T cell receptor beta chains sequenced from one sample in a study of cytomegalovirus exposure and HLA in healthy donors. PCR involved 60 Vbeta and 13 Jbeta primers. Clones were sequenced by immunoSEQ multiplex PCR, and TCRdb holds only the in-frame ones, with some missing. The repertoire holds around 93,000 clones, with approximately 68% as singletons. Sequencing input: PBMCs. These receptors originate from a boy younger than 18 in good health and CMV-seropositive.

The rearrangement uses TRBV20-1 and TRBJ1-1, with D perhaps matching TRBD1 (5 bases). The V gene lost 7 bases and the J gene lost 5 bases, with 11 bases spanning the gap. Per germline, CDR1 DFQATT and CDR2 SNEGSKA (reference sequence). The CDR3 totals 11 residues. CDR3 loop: CSVQKGTEAFF. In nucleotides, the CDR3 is TGCAGTGTACAGAAGGGGACTGAAGCTTTCTTT.

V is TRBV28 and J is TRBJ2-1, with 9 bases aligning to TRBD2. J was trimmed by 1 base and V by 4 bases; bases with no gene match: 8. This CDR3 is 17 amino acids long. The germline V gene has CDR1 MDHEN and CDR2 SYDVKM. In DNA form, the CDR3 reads TGTGCCAGCAGTTCCTCCCAAGCGGGAGGATCCTACAATGAGCAGTTCTTC. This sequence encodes CASSSSQAGGSYNEQFF. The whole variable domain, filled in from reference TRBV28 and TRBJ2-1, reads DVKVTQSSRYLVKRTGEKVFLECVQDMDHENMFWYRQDPGLGLRLIYFSYDVKMKEKGDIPEGYSVSREKKERFSLILESASTNQTSMYLCASSSSQAGGSYNEQFFGPGTRLTVL.

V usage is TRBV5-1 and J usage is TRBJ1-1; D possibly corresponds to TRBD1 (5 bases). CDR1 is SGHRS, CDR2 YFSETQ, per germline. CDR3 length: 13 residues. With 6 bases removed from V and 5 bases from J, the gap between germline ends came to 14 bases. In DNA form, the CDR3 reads TGCGCCAGCACCCAGGGTTCTCGAACTGAAGCTTTCTTT. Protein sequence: CASTQGSRTEAFF.

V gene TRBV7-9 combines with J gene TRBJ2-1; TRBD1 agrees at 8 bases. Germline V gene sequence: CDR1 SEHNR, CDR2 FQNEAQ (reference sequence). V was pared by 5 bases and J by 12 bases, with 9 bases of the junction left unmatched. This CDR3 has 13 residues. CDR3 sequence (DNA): TGTGCCAGCAGCCCACAGGGGGGTGGCGGGCAGTTCTTC. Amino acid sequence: CASSPQGGGGQFF.

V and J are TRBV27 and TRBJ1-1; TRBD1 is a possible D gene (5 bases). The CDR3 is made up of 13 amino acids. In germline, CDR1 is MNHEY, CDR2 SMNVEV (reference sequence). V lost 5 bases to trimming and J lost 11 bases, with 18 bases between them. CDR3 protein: CASSLGLSRIAFF. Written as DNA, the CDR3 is TGTGCCAGCAGTCTGGGACTTTCCAGGATCGCTTTCTTT.

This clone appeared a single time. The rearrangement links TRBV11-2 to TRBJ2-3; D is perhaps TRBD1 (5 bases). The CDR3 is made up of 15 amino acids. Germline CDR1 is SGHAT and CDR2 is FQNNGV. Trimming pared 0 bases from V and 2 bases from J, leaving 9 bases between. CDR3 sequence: CASSLDRQLTDTQYF. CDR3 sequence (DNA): TGTGCCAGCAGCTTAGATAGACAGCTCACAGATACGCAGTATTTT.

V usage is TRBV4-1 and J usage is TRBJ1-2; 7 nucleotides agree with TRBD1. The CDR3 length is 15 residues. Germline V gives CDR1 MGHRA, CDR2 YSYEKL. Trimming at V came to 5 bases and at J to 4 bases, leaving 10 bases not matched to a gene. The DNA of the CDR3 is TGCGCCAGCAGCGCCCGACAGGGCGGAACCTATGGCTACACCTTC. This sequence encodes CASSARQGGTYGYTF.

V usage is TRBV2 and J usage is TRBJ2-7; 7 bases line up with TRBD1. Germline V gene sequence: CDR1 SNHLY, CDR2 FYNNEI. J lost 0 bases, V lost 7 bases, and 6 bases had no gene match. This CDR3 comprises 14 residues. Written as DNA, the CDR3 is TGTGCCAGCAATAAACAGGGGATCTCCTACGAGCAGTACTTC. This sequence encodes CASNKQGISYEQYF.

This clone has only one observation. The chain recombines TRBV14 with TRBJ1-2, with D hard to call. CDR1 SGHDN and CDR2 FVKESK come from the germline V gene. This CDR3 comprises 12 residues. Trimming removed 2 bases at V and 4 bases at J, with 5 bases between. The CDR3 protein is CASSQWAYGYTF. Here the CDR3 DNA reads TGTGCCAGCAGCCAATGGGCCTATGGCTACACCTTC.

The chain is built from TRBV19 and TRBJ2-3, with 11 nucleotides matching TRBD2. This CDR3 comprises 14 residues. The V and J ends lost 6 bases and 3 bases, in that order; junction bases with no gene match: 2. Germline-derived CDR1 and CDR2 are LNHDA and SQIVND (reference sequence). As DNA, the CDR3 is TGTGCCAGTAGGGGACTAGCGGTAACAGATACGCAGTATTTT. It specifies CASRGLAVTDTQYF. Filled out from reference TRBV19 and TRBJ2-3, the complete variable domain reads DGGITQSPKYLFRKEGQNVTLSCEQNLNHDAMYWYRQDPGQGLRLIYYSQIVNDFQKGDIAEGYSVSREKKESFPLTVTSAQKNPTAFYLCASRGLAVTDTQYFGPGTRLTVL.